A single sample gave rise to the 22 T cell receptor beta chains below, sequenced in a study of blood T cell repertoires in COVID-19. Some clones are missing from TCRdb's copy, which holds only in-frame ones; the method was immunoSEQ multiplex PCR. The table lists over 200,000 clones, around 90% of them singletons. Sequencing was carried out using peripheral blood. These receptors were collected from a woman younger than 30 who had recovered from COVID-19.

This chain uses TRBV11-2 with TRBJ2-1; 12 nucleotides align to TRBD2. The V gene end was trimmed by 4 bases and the J gene end by 8 bases; junction bases not matched to a gene: 12. This CDR3 comprises 17 residues. Germline V gives CDR1 SGHAT, CDR2 FQNNGV. DNA of the CDR3: TGTGCCAGCAGCTGGCCGAAGACTAGCGGGAGTTTCTATGAGCAGTTCTTC. Protein sequence: CASSWPKTSGSFYEQFF.

The chain links TRBV4-1 to TRBJ2-1; 9 bases are shared with TRBD2. The junction had 11 bases not matched to a gene; V was cut back by 0 bases and J by 8 bases. The CDR3 consists of 17 residues. Germline CDR1 MGHRA, CDR2 YSYEKL. This chain's CDR3 is CASSQDSREGLDDEQFF. CDR3 nucleotide sequence: TGCGCCAGCAGCCAAGATTCGCGGGAGGGCCTCGATGATGAGCAGTTCTTC.

The rearrangement links TRBV30 to TRBJ2-7; tentatively, D is TRBD2 (6 bases). The germline gives CDR1 GTSNPN, CDR2 SVGIG (reference sequence). V shed 5 bases and J shed 2 bases, with 10 bases lying between them. The CDR3 sequence is 12 residues long. CDR3 loop: CAWLRGTYEQYF. For the CDR3, the DNA is TGTGCCTGGCTCCGGGGGACCTACGAGCAGTACTTC.

V usage is TRBV11-3 and J usage is TRBJ2-1; 7 bases are shared with TRBD2. CDR1 is SGHNT, CDR2 YENEEA, per germline. The V and J ends lost 0 bases and 4 bases, in that order; junction bases with no gene match: 9. This CDR3 has 17 residues. The CDR3 coding sequence is TGTGCCAGCAGCTTAGACCTCGGGACTAACCTATACAATGAGCAGTTCTTC. Protein product: CASSLDLGTNLYNEQFF.

The table lists this clone with a count of one. The chain uses TRBV10-1 and TRBJ2-5, with D perhaps matching TRBD2 (7 bases). The CDR3 is 17 residues long. Germline values: CDR1 WNHNN, CDR2 SYGVQD (reference sequence). V gave up 3 bases and J gave up 2 bases, with 19 bases separating them. The CDR3 sequence is CASSDRASGGPQETQYF. The DNA for the CDR3 is TGCGCCAGCAGTGACCGTGCCTCCGGGGGGCCTCAAGAGACCCAGTACTTC.

This sequence joins TRBV19 and TRBJ1-1, with D perhaps TRBD1 (6 bases). CDR3 length: 15 residues. Trimming removed 6 bases at V and 10 bases at J, with 24 bases between. CDR1 and CDR2 (germline): LNHDA, SQIVND (reference sequence). CDR3 in amino acids: CASRPGGDTRLRAFF. For the CDR3, the DNA is TGTGCCAGTAGACCCGGGGGGGACACCCGCCTCCGAGCTTTCTTT.

The rearrangement joins TRBV7-4 to TRBJ1-2; possibly TRBD1 for D (5 bases). V gave up 7 bases and J gave up 5 bases, with 23 bases separating them. This CDR3 is built from 16 residues. Per germline, CDR1 SGHVT and CDR2 SQSDAQ. DNA for the CDR3: TGTGCCAGCACCCACCCCACGTCCTCGGGACTATATGGCTACACCTTC. Translated: CASTHPTSSGLYGYTF.

This rearrangement joins TRBV7-9 to TRBJ2-3; possibly TRBD2 for D (6 bases). CDR3 size: 16 residues. Trimming took 6 bases from V and 0 from J, leaving 16 bases between them. Germline V gives CDR1 SEHNR, CDR2 FQNEAQ (reference sequence). The CDR3 DNA is TGTGCCAGCAGTTTGGGGACTGCCATTAGCACAGATACGCAGTATTTT. Protein sequence: CASSLGTAISTDTQYF.

The chain has TRBV30 and TRBJ2-5; the match to TRBD2 covers 8 bases. The germline V gene encodes CDR1 GTSNPN and CDR2 SVGIG (reference sequence). The CDR3 has 13 amino acids. V lost 4 bases to trimming and J lost 5 bases; unmatched junction nucleotides: 6. CDR3 in amino acids: CAWTPAGDETQYF. CDR3 in DNA: TGTGCCTGGACCCCAGCGGGAGATGAGACCCAGTACTTC.

The sample holds a few counts of this clone. The chain recombines TRBV4-2 with TRBJ1-1, with D unclear. The length of the CDR3 is 16 residues. Germline CDR1 LGHNA, CDR2 YNFKEQ. V dropped 4 bases and J dropped 1 base, with 16 bases sitting between them. The CDR3 loop is CASSPSDGQPNTEAFF. CDR3 DNA sequence: TGTGCCAGCAGCCCCTCTGATGGGCAGCCGAACACTGAAGCTTTCTTT.

V and J are TRBV19 and TRBJ2-5; TRBD2 agrees at 7 bases. Germline V CDR1 and CDR2: LNHDA, SQIVND (reference sequence). The CDR3 covers 15 residues. J gave up 3 bases and V 6 bases, and 10 bases lay outside the gene matches. The CDR3 loop reads CASRFTSDPKETQYF. The CDR3 DNA follows: TGTGCCAGTAGATTCACTAGCGACCCAAAAGAGACCCAGTACTTC.

This rearrangement joins TRBV7-2 to TRBJ2-3, with TRBD2 as a possible D gene (5 bases). This CDR3 has 15 residues. Germline CDR1 reads SGHTA; CDR2 reads FQGNSA. V lost 1 base, J lost 0 bases, and 8 bases lay in between. CDR3 in amino acids: CASSLGASSTDTQYF. DNA of the CDR3: TGTGCCAGCAGCTTAGGGGCTAGCAGCACAGATACGCAGTATTTT.

J is TRBJ1-4 and V is TRBV4-2; 9 nucleotides align to TRBD1. From germline, CDR1 is LGHNA and CDR2 YNFKEQ. CDR3 length equals 15 residues. Trimming removed 3 bases from V and 7 bases from J; junction bases left unmatched: 6. CDR3 nucleotides: TGTGCCAGCAGCCAGTCCGGGACAGGGATTGAAAAACTGTTTTTT. Protein: CASSQSGTGIEKLFF.

The chain employs TRBV25-1 and TRBJ1-6; the D gene is possibly TRBD1 (5 bases). Germline V CDR1 and CDR2: MGHDK, SYGVNS. V was shortened by 3 bases and J by 10 bases, with 13 bases between the two germline ends. The CDR3 length is 14 residues. CDR3 DNA: TGTGCCAGCAGTGATGACAGTGGTGGATCACCCCTCCACTTT. Protein: CASSDDSGGSPLHF. Filled out from reference TRBV25-1 and TRBJ1-6, the complete variable domain reads EADIYQTPRYLVIGTGKKITLECSQTMGHDKMYWYQQDPGMELHLIHYSYGVNSTEKGDLSSESTVSRIRTEHFPLTLESARPSHTSQYLCASSDDSGGSPLHFGNGTRLTVT.

The chain uses TRBV9 and TRBJ1-6; no firm D call. The CDR3 is 11 amino acids. Germline assignment: CDR1 SGDLS and CDR2 YYNGEE. Trimming left V 7 bases short and J 14 bases short, with 13 bases between. CDR3 amino acids: CASGSGSSLHF. CDR3 in DNA: TGTGCCAGCGGATCAGGATCGTCCCTCCACTTT. Filled out from reference TRBV9 and TRBJ1-6, the complete variable domain reads DSGVTQTPKHLITATGQRVTLRCSPRSGDLSVYWYQQSLDQGLQFLIQYYNGEERAKGNILERFSAQQFPDLHSELNLSSLELGDSALYFCASGSGSSLHFGNGTRLTVT.

V gene TRBV9 combines with J gene TRBJ2-7, with D tentatively TRBD2 (6 bases). V was cut by 3 bases and J by 2 bases, with 9 bases left in between. This CDR3 has 13 residues. Germline V gene lookup returns CDR1 SGDLS and CDR2 YYNGEE. The CDR3 coding sequence is TGTGCCAGCAGCGGGGGACTGACCTACGAGCAGTACTTC. Translating it yields CASSGGLTYEQYF.

The CDR3 DNA is TGTGCCAGCAGCCTACGGGAGACTAGCAAGCAGTACTTC. Translation: CASSLRETSKQYF. J is TRBJ2-7 and V is TRBV3-1 (or the pseudogene TRBV3-2), with TRBD2 identical over 7 bases. J gave up 8 bases and V 4 bases, and 8 bases lay outside the gene matches. The germline gives CDR1 LGHDT, CDR2 YNNKEL (reference sequence). The CDR3 sequence is 13 residues long.

The V call is TRBV29-1, the J call TRBJ2-7, with 9 bases matching TRBD2. CDR3 length: 12 residues. Per the germline V gene, CDR1 is SQVTM and CDR2 is ANQGSEA. V was pared by 4 bases and J by 4 bases, with 2 bases of the junction left unmatched. The CDR3 loop is CSVVAGVYEQYF. The CDR3 nucleotides read TGCAGCGTTGTAGCGGGAGTATACGAGCAGTACTTC.

V usage is TRBV5-6 and J usage is TRBJ1-2, with a tentative D call TRBD1 (6 bases). Germline CDR1 SGHDT, CDR2 YYEEEE. Trimming took 4 bases from V and 2 from J, leaving 9 bases between them. This CDR3 has 13 amino acids. Here the CDR3 reads CASSPTGNYGYTF. DNA of the CDR3: TGTGCCAGCAGCCCGACAGGAAACTATGGCTACACCTTC.

The chain combines TRBV19 with TRBJ2-3; TRBD2 matches at 11 bases. CDR1 and CDR2 (germline): LNHDA, SQIVND (reference sequence). The J segment lost 4 bases and the V segment lost 5 bases, leaving 5 bases of the junction unmatched. The CDR3 extends over 15 amino acids. This CDR3 is CASSVAGGPPDTQYF. CDR3 sequence (DNA): TGTGCCAGTAGTGTAGCGGGAGGGCCGCCAGATACGCAGTATTTT.

This chain uses TRBV3-1 (or the pseudogene TRBV3-2) with TRBJ2-5, with 9 bases that match TRBD2. The V segment lost 0 bases and the J segment 5 bases; nucleotides outside the gene matches: 10. The CDR3 runs to 17 residues. From germline, CDR1 is LGHDT and CDR2 YNNKEL (reference sequence). In DNA, the CDR3 is TGTGCCAGCAGCCAAGATAAAGCGCGGGAGGGTGGGGAGACCCAGTACTTC. This encodes CASSQDKAREGGETQYF.

The rearrangement links TRBV6-5 to TRBJ2-7; 7 bases line up with TRBD1. Germline CDR1 and CDR2: MNHEY and SVGAGI. This CDR3 spans 14 amino acids. The J segment lost 4 bases and the V segment lost 5 bases, leaving 8 bases of the junction unmatched. CDR3 loop: CASSSTGQIYEQYF. CDR3 nucleotide sequence: TGTGCCAGCAGTAGTACGGGACAGATATACGAGCAGTACTTC.